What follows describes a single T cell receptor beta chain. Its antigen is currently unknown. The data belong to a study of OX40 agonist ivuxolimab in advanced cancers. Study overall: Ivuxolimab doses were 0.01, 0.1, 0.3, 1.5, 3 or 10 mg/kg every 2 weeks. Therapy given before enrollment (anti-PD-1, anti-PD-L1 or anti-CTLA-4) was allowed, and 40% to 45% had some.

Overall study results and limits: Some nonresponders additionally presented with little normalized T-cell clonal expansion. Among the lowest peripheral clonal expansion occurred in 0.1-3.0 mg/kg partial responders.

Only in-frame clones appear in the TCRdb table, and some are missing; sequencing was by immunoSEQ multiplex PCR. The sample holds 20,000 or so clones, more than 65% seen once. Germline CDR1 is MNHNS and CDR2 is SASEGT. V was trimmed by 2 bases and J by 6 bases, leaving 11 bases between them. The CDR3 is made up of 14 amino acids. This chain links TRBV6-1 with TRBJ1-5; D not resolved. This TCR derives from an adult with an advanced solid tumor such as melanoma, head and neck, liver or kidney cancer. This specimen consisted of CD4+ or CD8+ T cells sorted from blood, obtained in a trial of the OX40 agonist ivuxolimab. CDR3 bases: TGTGCCAGCAGTGAACCCCGATACATTCAGCCCCAGCATTTT. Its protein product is CASSEPRYIQPQHF.